This TCR beta chain was recorded in a study of OX40 agonist ivuxolimab in advanced cancers. In the study overall: At 65% to 90% male, the cohort had a mean age of 60 years, ranging from about 23 to 79.

Produced via immunoSEQ multiplex PCR; TCRdb's table is partial and in-frame only. Among around 70,000 clones listed, about 90% were seen once. Germline CDR1 is SEHNR and CDR2 is FQNEAQ (reference sequence). The CDR3 has 15 amino acids. The V gene end was trimmed by 2 bases and the J gene end by 7 bases; junction bases not matched to a gene: 9. Specimen: CD4+ or CD8+ T cells sorted from blood, collected in a trial of the OX40 agonist ivuxolimab. This sequence was found in an adult with an advanced solid tumor such as melanoma, head and neck, liver or kidney cancer. The chain carries TRBV7-9 and TRBJ1-2, with 8 bases matching TRBD1. CDR3 DNA sequence: TGTGCCAGCAGCTTACAGGGGGCAGAATCGGGTGGCTACACCTTC. It translates to CASSLQGAESGGYTF.